This entry is about one TCR beta chain. Per the original data handling: Reference gene primers were amplified, and this amplification served to estimate nucleated cell counts. The method was immunoSEQ multiplex PCR; TCRdb's version includes in-frame clones alone and lacks a portion of them. V, J and clone size are those of that table, while D and trimming were read from the DNA. The data show a few hundred thousand clones, around 90% seen once. The source of the sample is a study of blood T cell repertoires in COVID-19. As for the study in general: Some COVID-19 samples were acute and others convalescent; all came from the United States, Italy and Spain. In each case, the material was cDNA or gDNA derived from T cells, B-cell-depleted T cells, or PBMCs.

Seattle's enrolled individuals joined amid active infection and were then monitored longitudinally. Sequencing used peripheral blood. This clonotype was sampled from a person under 35 with COVID-19, enrolled during active disease.

DNA of the CDR3: TGTGCCAGCAGTGCACCACTAGGCGAGCAGTACTTC. Amino acids: CASSAPLGEQYF. The chain is built from TRBV25-1 and TRBJ2-7; weak D call: TRBD2 (5 bases). The V end was cut by 4 bases, the J end by 6 bases, with 10 bases between. Per germline, CDR1 MGHDK and CDR2 SYGVNS. This CDR3 is built from 12 residues.